One TCR beta chain is described in this entry. The data were obtained in a study of PD-L1 blockade in urothelial cancer. The overall study: The number of prior chemotherapy regimens per patient was 0 to 3. Blood was analyzed 3 weeks (second dose) and 6 weeks after treatment start.

The sample's time point: peripheral blood 6 weeks after treatment start. Disease in patients was locally advanced or metastatic urothelial carcinoma. Each individual provided 1 to 8 samples (taken pretreatment and on-treatment). The table came from immunoSEQ multiplex PCR; TCRdb's copy has only in-frame clones and leaves some out. The table has about 48,000 clones, around 87% seen once. The source is a man aged 60 to 69 with urothelial cancer. The specimen comprised PBMCs, sampled around atezolizumab (anti-PD-L1) treatment.

The DNA for the CDR3 is TGTGCCAGCATGGACAGGGAAAATCAGCCCCAGCATTTT. It is translated as CASMDRENQPQHF. The chain carries TRBV2 and TRBJ1-5, with 8 bases aligning to TRBD1. The V and J ends lost 7 bases and 4 bases, in that order; junction bases with no gene match: 3. The CDR3 totals 13 residues. Germline V gene sequence: CDR1 SNHLY, CDR2 FYNNEI.